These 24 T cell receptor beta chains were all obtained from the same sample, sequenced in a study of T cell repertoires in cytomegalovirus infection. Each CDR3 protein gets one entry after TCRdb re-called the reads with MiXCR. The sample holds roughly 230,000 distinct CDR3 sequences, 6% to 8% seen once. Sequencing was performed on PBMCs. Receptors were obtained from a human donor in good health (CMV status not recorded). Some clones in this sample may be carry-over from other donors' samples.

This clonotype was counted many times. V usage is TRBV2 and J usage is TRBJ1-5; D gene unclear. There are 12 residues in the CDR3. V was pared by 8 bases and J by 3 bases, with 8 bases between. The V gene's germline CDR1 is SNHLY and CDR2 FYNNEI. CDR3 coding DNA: TGTGCCAGCGCGCTCATCAATCAGCCCCAGCATTTT. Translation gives CASALINQPQHF.

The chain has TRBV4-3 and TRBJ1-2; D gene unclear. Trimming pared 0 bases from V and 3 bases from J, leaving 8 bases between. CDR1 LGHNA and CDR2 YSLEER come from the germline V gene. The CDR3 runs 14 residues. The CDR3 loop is CASSQDEPYYGYTF. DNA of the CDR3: TGCGCCAGCAGCCAAGATGAACCGTACTATGGCTACACCTTC.

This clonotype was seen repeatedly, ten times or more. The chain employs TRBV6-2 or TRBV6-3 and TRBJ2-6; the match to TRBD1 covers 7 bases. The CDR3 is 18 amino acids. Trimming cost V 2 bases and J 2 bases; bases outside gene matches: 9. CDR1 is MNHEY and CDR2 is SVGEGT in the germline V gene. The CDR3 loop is CASSYSRQGWAGANVLTF. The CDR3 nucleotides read TGTGCCAGCAGTTACAGCCGACAGGGCTGGGCTGGGGCCAACGTCCTGACTTTC.

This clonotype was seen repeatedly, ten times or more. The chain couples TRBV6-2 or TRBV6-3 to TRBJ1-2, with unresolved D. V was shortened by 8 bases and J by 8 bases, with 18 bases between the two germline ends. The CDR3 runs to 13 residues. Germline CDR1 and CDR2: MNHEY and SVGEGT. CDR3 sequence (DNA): TGTGCCAGCCAACGCGGACGCCCCCAAGGCTACACCTTC. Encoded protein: CASQRGRPQGYTF.

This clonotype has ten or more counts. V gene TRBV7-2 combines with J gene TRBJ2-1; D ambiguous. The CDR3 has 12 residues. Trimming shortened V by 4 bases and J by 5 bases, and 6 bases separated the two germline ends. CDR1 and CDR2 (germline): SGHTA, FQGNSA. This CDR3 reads CASSSQNNEQFF. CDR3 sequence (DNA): TGTGCCAGCAGCTCCCAGAACAATGAGCAGTTCTTC.

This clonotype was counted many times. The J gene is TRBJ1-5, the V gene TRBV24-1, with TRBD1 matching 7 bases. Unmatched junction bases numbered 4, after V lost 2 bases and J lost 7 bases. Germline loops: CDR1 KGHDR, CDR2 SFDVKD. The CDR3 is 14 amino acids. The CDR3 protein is CATSDSDRDQPQHF. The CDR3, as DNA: TGTGCCACCAGTGATTCAGACAGGGACCAGCCCCAGCATTTT.

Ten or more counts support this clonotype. The CDR3 DNA reads TGCGCCAGCAGCCAAGGGGTAAATGAGCAGTTCTTC. This codes for CASSQGVNEQFF. This sequence joins TRBV5-1 and TRBJ2-1; possible D gene TRBD1, 5 bases. Germline V lookup: CDR1 SGHRS, CDR2 YFSETQ. CDR3 size: 12 residues. Trimming shortened V by 4 bases and J by 7 bases, and 9 bases separated the two germline ends.

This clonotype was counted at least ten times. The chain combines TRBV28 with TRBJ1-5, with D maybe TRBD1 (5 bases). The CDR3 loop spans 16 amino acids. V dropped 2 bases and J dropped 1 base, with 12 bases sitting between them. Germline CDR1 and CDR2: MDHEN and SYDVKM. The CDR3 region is CASSLHQGQSNQPQHF. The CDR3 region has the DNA TGTGCCAGCAGTTTACATCAGGGTCAAAGCAATCAGCCCCAGCATTTT. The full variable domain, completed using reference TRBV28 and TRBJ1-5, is DVKVTQSSRYLVKRTGEKVFLECVQDMDHENMFWYRQDPGLGLRLIYFSYDVKMKEKGDIPEGYSVSREKKERFSLILESASTNQTSMYLCASSLHQGQSNQPQHFGDGTRLSIL.

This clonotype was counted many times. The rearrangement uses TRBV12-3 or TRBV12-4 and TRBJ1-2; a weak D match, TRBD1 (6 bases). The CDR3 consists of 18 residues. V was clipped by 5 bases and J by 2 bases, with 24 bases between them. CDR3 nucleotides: TGTGCCAGCAGTCTCTACCTAATTAGGACAGCTCAAAACTATGGCTACACCTTC. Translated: CASSLYLIRTAQNYGYTF.

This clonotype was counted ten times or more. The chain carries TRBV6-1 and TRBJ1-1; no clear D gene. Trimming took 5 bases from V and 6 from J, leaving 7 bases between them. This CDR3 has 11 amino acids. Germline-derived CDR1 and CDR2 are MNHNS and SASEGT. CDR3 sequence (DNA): TGTGCCAGCAGTCGGGGAGCTGAAGCTTTCTTT. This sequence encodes CASSRGAEAFF.

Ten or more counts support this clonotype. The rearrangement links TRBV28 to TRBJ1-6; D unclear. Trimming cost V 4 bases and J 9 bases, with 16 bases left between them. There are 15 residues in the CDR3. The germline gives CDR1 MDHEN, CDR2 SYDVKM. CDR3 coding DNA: TGTGCCAGCAGTTCAGACCGGACGGAAGCTTCACCCCTCCACTTT. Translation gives CASSSDRTEASPLHF. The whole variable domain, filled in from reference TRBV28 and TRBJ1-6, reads DVKVTQSSRYLVKRTGEKVFLECVQDMDHENMFWYRQDPGLGLRLIYFSYDVKMKEKGDIPEGYSVSREKKERFSLILESASTNQTSMYLCASSSDRTEASPLHFGNGTRLTVT.

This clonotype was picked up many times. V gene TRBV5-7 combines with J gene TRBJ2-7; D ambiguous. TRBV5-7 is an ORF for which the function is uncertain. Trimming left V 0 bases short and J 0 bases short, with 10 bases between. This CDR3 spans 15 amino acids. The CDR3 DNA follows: TGTGCCAGCAGCTTGGCTTTCCTTCACTCCTACGAGCAGTACTTC. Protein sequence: CASSLAFLHSYEQYF.

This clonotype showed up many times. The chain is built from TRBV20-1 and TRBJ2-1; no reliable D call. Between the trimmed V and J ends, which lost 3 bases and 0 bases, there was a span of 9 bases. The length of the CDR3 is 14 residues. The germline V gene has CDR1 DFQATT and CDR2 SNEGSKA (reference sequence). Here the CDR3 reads CSASATSSYNEQFF. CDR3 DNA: TGCAGTGCTAGCGCGACGAGCTCCTACAATGAGCAGTTCTTC.

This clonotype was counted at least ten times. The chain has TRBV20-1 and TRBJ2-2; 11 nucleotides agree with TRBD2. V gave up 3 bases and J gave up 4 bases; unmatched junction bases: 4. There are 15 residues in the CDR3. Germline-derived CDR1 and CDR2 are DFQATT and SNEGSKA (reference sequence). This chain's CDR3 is CSARIAGGGTGELFF. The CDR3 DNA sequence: TGCAGTGCTAGGATAGCGGGGGGGGGCACCGGGGAGCTGTTTTTT.

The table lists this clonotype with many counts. The CDR3 region is CASSLAASGFFEQFF. CDR3 in DNA: TGTGCCAGCAGCTTGGCTGCTAGCGGATTCTTTGAGCAGTTCTTC. The V call is TRBV5-6, the J call TRBJ2-1; 7 bases map to TRBD2. V lost 0 bases and J lost 9; bases outside the gene matches: 9. Germline V gives CDR1 SGHDT, CDR2 YYEEEE. The CDR3 length is 15 residues.

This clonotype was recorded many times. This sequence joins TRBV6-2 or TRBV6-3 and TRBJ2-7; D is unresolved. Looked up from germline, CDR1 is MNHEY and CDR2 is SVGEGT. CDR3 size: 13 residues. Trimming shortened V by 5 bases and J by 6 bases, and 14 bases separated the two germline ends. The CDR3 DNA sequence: TGTGCCAGCAGTCCGACCAGTCTGGGCGAGCAGTACTTC. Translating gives CASSPTSLGEQYF.

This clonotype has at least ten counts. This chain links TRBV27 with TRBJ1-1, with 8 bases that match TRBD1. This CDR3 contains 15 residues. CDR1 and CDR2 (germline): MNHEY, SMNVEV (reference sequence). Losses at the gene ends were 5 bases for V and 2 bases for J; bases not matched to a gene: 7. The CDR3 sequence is CASSPQTGANTEAFF. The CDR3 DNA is TGTGCCAGCAGTCCTCAGACAGGGGCTAACACTGAAGCTTTCTTT.

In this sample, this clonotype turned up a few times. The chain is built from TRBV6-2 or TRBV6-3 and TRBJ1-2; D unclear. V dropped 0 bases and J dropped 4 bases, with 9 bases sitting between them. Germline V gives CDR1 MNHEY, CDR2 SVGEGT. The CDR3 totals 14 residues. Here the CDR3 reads CASSYSSLSYGYTF. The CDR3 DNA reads TGTGCCAGCAGTTACTCGAGCTTGAGCTATGGCTACACCTTC.

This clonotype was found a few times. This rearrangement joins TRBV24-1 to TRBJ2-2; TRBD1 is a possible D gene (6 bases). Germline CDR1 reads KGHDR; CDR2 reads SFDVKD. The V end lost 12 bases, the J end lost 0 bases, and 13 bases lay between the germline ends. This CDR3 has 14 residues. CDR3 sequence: CAVSGTTNTGELFF. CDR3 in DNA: TGTGCCGTCTCCGGGACAACGAACACCGGGGAGCTGTTTTTT.

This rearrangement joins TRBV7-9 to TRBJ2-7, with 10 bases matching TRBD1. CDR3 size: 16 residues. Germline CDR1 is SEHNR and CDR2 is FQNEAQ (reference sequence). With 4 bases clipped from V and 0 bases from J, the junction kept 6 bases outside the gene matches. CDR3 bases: TGTGCCAGCAGCTCTACGGACAGGGGGAGCTCCTACGAGCAGTACTTC. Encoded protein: CASSSTDRGSSYEQYF. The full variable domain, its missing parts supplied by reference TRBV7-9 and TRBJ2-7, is DTGVSQNPRHKITKRGQNVTFRCDPISEHNRLYWYRQTLGQGPEFLTYFQNEAQLEKSRLLSDRFSAERPKGSFSTLEIQRTEQGDSAMYLCASSSTDRGSSYEQYFGPGTRLTVT.

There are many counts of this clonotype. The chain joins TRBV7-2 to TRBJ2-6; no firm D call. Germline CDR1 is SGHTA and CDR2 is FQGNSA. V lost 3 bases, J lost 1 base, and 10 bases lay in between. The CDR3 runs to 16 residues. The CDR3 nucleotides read TGTGCCAGCAGCTTCGGCGGCCTTTCTGGGGCCAACGTCCTGACTTTC. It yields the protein CASSFGGLSGANVLTF.

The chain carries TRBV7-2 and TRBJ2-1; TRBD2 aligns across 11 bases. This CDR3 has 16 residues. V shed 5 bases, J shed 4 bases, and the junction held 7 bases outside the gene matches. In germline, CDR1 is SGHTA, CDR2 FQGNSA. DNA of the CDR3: TGTGCCAGCAGCGCCCGACTAGCGGGGTTTTACAATGAGCAGTTCTTC. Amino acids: CASSARLAGFYNEQFF.

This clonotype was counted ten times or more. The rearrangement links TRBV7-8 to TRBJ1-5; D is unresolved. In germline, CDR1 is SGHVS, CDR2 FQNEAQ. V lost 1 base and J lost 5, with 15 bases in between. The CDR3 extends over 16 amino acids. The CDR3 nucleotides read TGTGCCAGCAGCTTAGGTCAGCTACCCGATCATCAGCCCCAGCATTTT. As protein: CASSLGQLPDHQPQHF.

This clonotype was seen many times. The CDR3 DNA is TGTGCCAGCAGTCCGGGCGTCTGGGAGACCCAGTACTTC. This sequence encodes CASSPGVWETQYF. The chain joins TRBV6-5 to TRBJ2-5; D gene ambiguous. V lost 5 bases, J lost 5 bases, and 12 bases lay in between. There are 13 residues in the CDR3. Per germline, CDR1 MNHEY and CDR2 SVGAGI.